Each of the 16 T cell receptor beta chains below was sequenced from the same sample in a study of T cell responses to AZD1222 COVID-19 vaccine. Some clones are missing from TCRdb's copy, which holds only in-frame ones; the method was immunoSEQ multiplex PCR. The table shows 150,000 or so clones, with about nine tenths occurring only once. This material consisted of peripheral blood, taken on day 0 of AZD1222 vaccination. These receptors were collected from an adult in good health.

This chain connects TRBV30 to TRBJ1-4; D perhaps matches TRBD1 (5 bases). There are 18 residues in the CDR3. V was cut by 4 bases and J by 3 bases, with 24 bases left in between. Germline assignment: CDR1 GTSNPN and CDR2 SVGIG (reference sequence). The CDR3 sequence: CAWTLAHQGPLANEKLFF. The DNA of the CDR3 is TGTGCCTGGACGTTGGCGCACCAGGGACCTTTGGCTAATGAAAAACTGTTTTTT.

The chain couples TRBV12-3 or TRBV12-4 to TRBJ1-2; D not certain. The CDR3 loop spans 12 amino acids. Trimming removed 2 bases from V and 13 bases from J, with 14 bases in between. CDR3 in amino acids: CASSLTRAAGTF. The CDR3 bases are TGTGCCAGCAGTTTAACGCGAGCTGCTGGCACCTTC.

The gene calls are TRBV29-1 and TRBJ1-2; D is perhaps TRBD1 (6 bases). This CDR3 contains 15 residues. Germline assignment: CDR1 SQVTM and CDR2 ANQGSEA. V lost 7 bases, J lost 0 bases, and 18 bases lay in between. This chain's CDR3 is CSAYEPDSSNYGYTF. CDR3 nucleotides: TGCAGCGCGTATGAACCGGACAGCTCTAACTATGGCTACACCTTC.

The CDR3 DNA follows: TGTGCCAGCAGCCCGGGAGACCGGGGCACCGGGGAGCTGTTTTTT. Amino acids: CASSPGDRGTGELFF. V is TRBV3-1 (or the pseudogene TRBV3-2) and J is TRBJ2-2; a possible D gene is TRBD2 (6 bases). Trimming left V 4 bases short and J 4 bases short, with 13 bases between. This CDR3 contains 15 residues. Germline V gives CDR1 LGHDT, CDR2 YNNKEL (reference sequence).

The chain links TRBV6-5 to TRBJ2-3; D assignment may be TRBD1 or TRBD2 (7 bases each). Germline CDR1 is MNHEY and CDR2 is SVGAGI. Deletions cut 8 bases from V and 4 bases from J, with 16 bases between. The CDR3 loop spans 14 amino acids. CDR3 residues: CASGTEGRADTQYF. The DNA for the CDR3 is TGTGCCAGCGGGACAGAGGGGAGGGCAGATACGCAGTATTTT.

V is TRBV5-1 and J is TRBJ1-5; unclear D gene. The germline gives CDR1 SGHRS, CDR2 YFSETQ. The CDR3 is 17 residues long. Trimming left V 4 bases short and J 1 base short, with 18 bases between. The DNA for the CDR3 is TGCGCCAGCAGCCTGGACGGTGGGGTTGGGAGCAATCAGCCCCAGCATTTT. It translates to CASSLDGGVGSNQPQHF.

This chain joins TRBV7-6 and TRBJ2-4; TRBD1 might be the D (6 bases). With 5 bases removed from V and 0 bases from J, the gap between germline ends came to 17 bases. CDR3 length: 17 amino acids. Germline CDR1 and CDR2: SGHVS and FNYEAQ. The CDR3 nucleotides read TGTGCCAGCAGCCGAACAGGGTCAAGGGTAGCCAAAAACATTCAGTACTTC. It translates to CASSRTGSRVAKNIQYF.

This chain links TRBV24-1 with TRBJ2-1; 8 bases match TRBD1. CDR1 KGHDR and CDR2 SFDVKD come from the germline V gene. The CDR3 totals 14 residues. V was pared by 4 bases and J by 9 bases, with 7 bases of the junction left unmatched. CDR3 in DNA: TGTGCCACCAGTGACCCAGGACAGGGCGGTGAGCAGTTCTTC. Residues: CATSDPGQGGEQFF.

The V call is TRBV5-4, the J call TRBJ1-2; 11 nucleotides agree with TRBD1. V lost 7 bases and J lost 6; bases outside the gene matches: 2. This CDR3 has 12 amino acids. Germline lookup yields CDR1 SGHNT and CDR2 YYREEE (reference sequence). The DNA for the CDR3 is TGTGCCAGCGCGGGACAGGGGGATGGCTACACCTTC. Translated, it gives CASAGQGDGYTF.

The gene calls are TRBV6-5 and TRBJ1-2; 8 bases match TRBD1. Losses at the gene ends were 10 bases for V and 10 bases for J; bases not matched to a gene: 11. Per germline, CDR1 MNHEY and CDR2 SVGAGI. The CDR3 has 12 amino acids. The CDR3 bases are TGTGCCACATCGGACAGGGACTCTTTCTACACCTTC. It specifies CATSDRDSFYTF.

The rearrangement uses TRBV11-2 and TRBJ2-3, with 7 bases aligning to TRBD2. The CDR3 loop spans 18 amino acids. After removal of 1 base from V and 2 bases from J, the junction contained 12 bases not matched to a gene. The germline V gene has CDR1 SGHAT and CDR2 FQNNGV. CDR3 bases: TGTGCCAGCAGCTTAGTGGGGGGGAGTGCTTCCAACACAGATACGCAGTATTTT. This codes for CASSLVGGSASNTDTQYF.

The CDR3 region has the DNA TGTGCCAGCAGTCCCGGCCCGACTATCAATGAGCAGTTCTTC. Amino acid sequence: CASSPGPTINEQFF. The chain joins TRBV27 to TRBJ2-1, with a weak D call TRBD2 (5 bases). With 5 bases removed from V and 6 bases from J, the gap between germline ends came to 14 bases. Germline CDR1 is MNHEY and CDR2 is SMNVEV (reference sequence). This CDR3 has 14 residues.

The chain has TRBV21-1 and TRBJ1-1; the table's D call, TRBD1, was not checked against the DNA. TRBV21-1 is an annotated pseudogene. This CDR3 is built from 17 residues. For the CDR3, the DNA is TGTGCCAGCAGCCCACCTCCGACAGGGTTGGTGAACACTGAAGCTTTCTTT. This translates into CASSPPPTGLVNTEAFF.

The chain carries TRBV14 and TRBJ1-2, with TRBD1 identical over 8 bases. Germline loops: CDR1 SGHDN, CDR2 FVKESK. CDR3 length: 15 amino acids. V was clipped by 2 bases and J by 3 bases; unmatched bases: 5. The chain's CDR3 is CASSQRTGGDYGYTF. In DNA, the CDR3 is TGTGCCAGCAGCCAACGAACAGGGGGTGACTATGGCTACACCTTC.

The genes are TRBV4-1 and TRBJ2-1, with D perhaps matching TRBD1 (5 bases). V was trimmed by 3 bases and J by 2 bases, leaving 11 bases between them. This CDR3 spans 15 amino acids. CDR1 is MGHRA, CDR2 YSYEKL, per germline. The CDR3 DNA sequence: TGCGCCAGCAGCCACCCGTCGACAGCCTACAATGAGCAGTTCTTC. It codes for CASSHPSTAYNEQFF.

The rearrangement uses TRBV15 and TRBJ2-3; D is unresolved. Looked up from germline, CDR1 is LNHNV and CDR2 is YYDKDF (reference sequence). This CDR3 comprises 15 residues. Trimming removed 5 bases from V and 0 bases from J, with 12 bases in between. CDR3 in amino acids: CATSRAGYSTDTQYF. The CDR3 bases are TGTGCCACCAGCCGGGCCGGTTATAGCACAGATACGCAGTATTTT.